This record looks at one TCR beta chain sequence and its context. Libraries were prepared by immunoSEQ multiplex PCR; TCRdb keeps only in-frame clonotypes and omits some of them. The sample shows roughly 10,000 clones, roughly three quarters of them seen only once. This specimen belongs to a study of CD4+ T cells in melanoma. Germline CDR1 and CDR2: SGHDN and FVKESK. The CDR3 is 17 residues long. Unmatched junction bases numbered 8, after V lost 5 bases and J lost 0 bases. The chain has TRBV14 and TRBJ2-3; 10 positions match TRBD1. The receptor comes from a human donor with melanoma. Sequencing input: cells from a culture (not recorded whether cultured in vitro). CDR3 in DNA: TGTGCCAGCAGCGTCCGACAGGGGGCTTCGAGCACAGATACGCAGTATTTT. Translating gives CASSVRQGASSTDTQYF.